This T cell receptor (beta chain) was captured by sequencing in a study of T cell responses to AZD1222 COVID-19 vaccine. The study, taken as a whole, reports: Only a handful of people who got AZD1222 tested seropositive at baseline.

This clone occurred once. What it recognizes is unknown. TCRdb's copy holds only in-frame clones and misses some; the assay was immunoSEQ multiplex PCR. The data hold 95,000 to 150,000 clones, with 90% observed a single time. V was shortened by 5 bases and J by 1 base, with 15 bases between the two germline ends. Germline V gene data show CDR1 as MDHEN and CDR2 as SYDVKM. CDR3 length equals 15 residues. Sequencing used peripheral blood, obtained 28 days after the second dose of the MenACWY control vaccine. The chain combines TRBV28 with TRBJ2-7; D is tentatively TRBD1 or TRBD2 (5 bases each). This TCR derives from an adult who received the MenACWY meningococcal vaccine as a control. For the CDR3, the DNA is TGTGCCAGCAGTCTCCCAGAGGGGATATCCTACGAGCAGTACTTC. Translating gives CASSLPEGISYEQYF.